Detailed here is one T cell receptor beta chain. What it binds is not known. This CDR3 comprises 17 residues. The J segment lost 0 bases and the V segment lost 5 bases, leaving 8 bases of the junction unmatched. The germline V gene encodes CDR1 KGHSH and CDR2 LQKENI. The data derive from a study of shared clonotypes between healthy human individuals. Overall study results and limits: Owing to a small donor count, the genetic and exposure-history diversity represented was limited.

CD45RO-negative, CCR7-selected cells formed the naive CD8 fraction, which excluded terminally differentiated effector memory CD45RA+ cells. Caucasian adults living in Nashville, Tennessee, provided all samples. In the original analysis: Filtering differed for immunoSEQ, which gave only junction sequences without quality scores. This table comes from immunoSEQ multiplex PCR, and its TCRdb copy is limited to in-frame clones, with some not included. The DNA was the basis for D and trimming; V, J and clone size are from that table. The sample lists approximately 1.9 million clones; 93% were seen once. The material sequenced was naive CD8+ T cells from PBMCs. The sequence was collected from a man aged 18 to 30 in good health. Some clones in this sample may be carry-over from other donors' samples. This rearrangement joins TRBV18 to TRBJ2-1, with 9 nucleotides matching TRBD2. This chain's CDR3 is CASSSKGLAHSYNEQFF. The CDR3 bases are TGTGCCAGCTCATCAAAAGGACTAGCGCACTCCTACAATGAGCAGTTCTTC.